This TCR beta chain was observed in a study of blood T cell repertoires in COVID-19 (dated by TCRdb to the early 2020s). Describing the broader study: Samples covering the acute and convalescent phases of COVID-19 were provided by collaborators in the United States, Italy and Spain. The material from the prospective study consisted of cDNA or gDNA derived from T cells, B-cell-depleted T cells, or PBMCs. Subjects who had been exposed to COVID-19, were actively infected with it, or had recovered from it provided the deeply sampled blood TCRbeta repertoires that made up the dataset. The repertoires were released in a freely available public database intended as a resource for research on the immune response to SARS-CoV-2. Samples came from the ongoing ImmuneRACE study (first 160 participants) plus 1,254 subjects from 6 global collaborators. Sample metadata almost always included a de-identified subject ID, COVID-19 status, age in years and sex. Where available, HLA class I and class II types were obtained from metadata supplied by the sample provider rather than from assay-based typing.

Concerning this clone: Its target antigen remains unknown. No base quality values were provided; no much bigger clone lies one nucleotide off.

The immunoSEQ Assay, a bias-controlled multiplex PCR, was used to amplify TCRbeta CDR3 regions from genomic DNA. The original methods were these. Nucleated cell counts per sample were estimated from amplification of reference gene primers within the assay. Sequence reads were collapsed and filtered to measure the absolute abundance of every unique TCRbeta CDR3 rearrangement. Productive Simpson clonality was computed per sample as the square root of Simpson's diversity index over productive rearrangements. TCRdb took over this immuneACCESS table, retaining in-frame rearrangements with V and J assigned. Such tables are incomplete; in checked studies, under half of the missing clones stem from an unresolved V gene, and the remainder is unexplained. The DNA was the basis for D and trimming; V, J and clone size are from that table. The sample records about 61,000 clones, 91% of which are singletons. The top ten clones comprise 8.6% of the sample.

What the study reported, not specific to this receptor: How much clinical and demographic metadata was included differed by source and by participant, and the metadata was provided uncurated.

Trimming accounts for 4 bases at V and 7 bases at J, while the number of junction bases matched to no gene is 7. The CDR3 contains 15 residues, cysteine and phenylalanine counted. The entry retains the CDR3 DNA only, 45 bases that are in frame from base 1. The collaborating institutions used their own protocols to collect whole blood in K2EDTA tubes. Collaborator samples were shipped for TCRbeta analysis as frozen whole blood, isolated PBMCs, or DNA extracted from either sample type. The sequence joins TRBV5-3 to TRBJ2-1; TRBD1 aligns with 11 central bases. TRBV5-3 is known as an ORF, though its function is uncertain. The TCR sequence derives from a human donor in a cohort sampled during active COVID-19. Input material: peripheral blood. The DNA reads TGTGCCAGAAGCCGAGGACAGGGGGCCCGTAATGAGCAGTTCTTC. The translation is CARSRGQGARNEQFF.